Listed below are T cell receptor beta chains from one sample, sequenced in a study of cytomegalovirus exposure and HLA in healthy donors. Only in-frame clones appear in the TCRdb table, and some are missing; sequencing was by immunoSEQ multiplex PCR. The data show 150,000 to 200,000 clones, approximately 70% seen once. The sample was PBMCs. These receptors were taken from a woman aged 40 to 55 in good health and CMV-seropositive. Both conserved end residues are part of each CDR3. Each record gives: J gene, clone size, V gene, CDR3 length, D gene, CDR3 DNA, CDR3 protein. D genes are given only for firm matches. For some rows the clone size is stated as once, few or many, or as a class when expanded; others skip it.

j_gene: TRBJ2-1; abundance: NA; v_gene: TRBV6-1; len: 15; d_gene: TRBD2; CDR3nt: TGTGCCAGCAGTGAGGAGGCGGTAGCGGGGAATGAGCAGTTCTTC; CDR3aa: CASSEEAVAGNEQFF
j_gene: TRBJ2-7; abundance: few; v_gene: TRBV28; len: 12; d_gene: NA; CDR3nt: TGTGCCAGCAGCGGGAGTACCTACGAGCAGTACTTC; CDR3aa: CASSGSTYEQYF
j_gene: TRBJ2-1; abundance: few; v_gene: TRBV6-5; len: 16; d_gene: TRBD2; CDR3nt: TGTGCCAGCAGTTCCATAGCGGGAGTCCGGTACAATGAGCAGTTCTTC; CDR3aa: CASSSIAGVRYNEQFF
j_gene: TRBJ2-1; abundance: NA; v_gene: TRBV7-9; len: 13; d_gene: TRBD1; CDR3nt: TGTGCCAGCAGCTTGACAGGGGACAATGAGCAGTTCTTC; CDR3aa: CASSLTGDNEQFF
j_gene: TRBJ1-1; abundance: few; v_gene: TRBV5-1; len: 13; d_gene: TRBD1; CDR3nt: TGCGCCAGCAGCTTGGGACAGGGGGGAGGAGCTTTCTTT; CDR3aa: CASSLGQGGGAFF
j_gene: TRBJ1-4; abundance: NA; v_gene: TRBV7-2; len: 14; d_gene: TRBD1; CDR3nt: TGTGCCAGCAGCCTGACAGGGACAAATGAAAAACTGTTTTTT; CDR3aa: CASSLTGTNEKLFF
j_gene: TRBJ2-1; abundance: NA; v_gene: TRBV2; len: 15; d_gene: TRBD2; CDR3nt: TGTGCCAGCAGCCTACTAGCGGGAGAGGTCAATGAGCAGTTCTTC; CDR3aa: CASSLLAGEVNEQFF
j_gene: TRBJ2-7; abundance: NA; v_gene: TRBV6-5; len: 15; d_gene: TRBD1; CDR3nt: TGTGCCAGCAGTTACTCGACAGGGACCTCCTACGAGCAGTACTTC; CDR3aa: CASSYSTGTSYEQYF
j_gene: TRBJ2-7; abundance: NA; v_gene: TRBV7-2; len: 15; d_gene: TRBD2; CDR3nt: TGTGCCAGCAGCACCGGGACTAGCGGGTCCAACGAGCAGTACTTC; CDR3aa: CASSTGTSGSNEQYF
j_gene: TRBJ2-3; abundance: NA; v_gene: TRBV9; len: 14; d_gene: NA; CDR3nt: TGTGCCAGCAGCGTGGGGACAAGCACAGATACGCAGTATTTT; CDR3aa: CASSVGTSTDTQYF
j_gene: TRBJ2-7; abundance: NA; v_gene: TRBV7-3; len: 16; d_gene: NA; CDR3nt: TGTGCCAGCAGAGGAGGCCCGAGGGGGGGCAAATACGAGCAGTACTTC; CDR3aa: CASRGGPRGGKYEQYF
j_gene: TRBJ2-2; abundance: NA; v_gene: TRBV11-3; len: 13; d_gene: NA; CDR3nt: TGTGCCAGCAGCTTAGTCGACACCGGGGAGCTGTTTTTT; CDR3aa: CASSLVDTGELFF
j_gene: TRBJ1-5; abundance: NA; v_gene: TRBV28; len: 15; d_gene: NA; CDR3nt: TGTGCCAGCAGTTTGGGGGGGGGCCCGGGACAGCCCCAGCATTTT; CDR3aa: CASSLGGGPGQPQHF
j_gene: TRBJ2-7; abundance: few; v_gene: TRBV7-9; len: 12; d_gene: NA; CDR3nt: TGTGCCAGCAGCTTCGGGACCTACGAGCAGTACTTC; CDR3aa: CASSFGTYEQYF
j_gene: TRBJ1-2; abundance: NA; v_gene: TRBV2; len: 13; d_gene: TRBD1; CDR3nt: TGTGCCAGCAGTGGCCGGCAGGGGGAAGGCTACACCTTC; CDR3aa: CASSGRQGEGYTF
j_gene: TRBJ1-5; abundance: NA; v_gene: TRBV11-2; len: 14; d_gene: NA; CDR3nt: TGTGCCAGCAGCTTAGGTACGTTCGGGAAGCCCCAGCATTTT; CDR3aa: CASSLGTFGKPQHF
j_gene: TRBJ1-1; abundance: NA; v_gene: TRBV6-5; len: 14; d_gene: NA; CDR3nt: TGTGCCAGCAGTCGTCGCGGGTTTGAGCCTGAAGCTTTCTTT; CDR3aa: CASSRRGFEPEAFF
j_gene: TRBJ2-7; abundance: NA; v_gene: TRBV10-3; len: 14; d_gene: TRBD2; CDR3nt: TGTGCCATCAGTTCGGCTAGCGGCTCCTACGAGCAGTACTTC; CDR3aa: CAISSASGSYEQYF
j_gene: TRBJ2-7; abundance: few; v_gene: TRBV6-5; len: 13; d_gene: NA; CDR3nt: TGTGCCAGCAGTTACGAGGGCGGCTACGAGCAGTACTTC; CDR3aa: CASSYEGGYEQYF
j_gene: TRBJ1-1; abundance: NA; v_gene: TRBV9; len: 13; d_gene: NA; CDR3nt: TGTGCCAGCAGCGTAAGAGCCGGGAATGAAGCTTTCTTT; CDR3aa: CASSVRAGNEAFF
j_gene: TRBJ1-1; abundance: NA; v_gene: TRBV19; len: 14; d_gene: TRBD1; CDR3nt: TGTGCCAGTAGCCCCTACAGGGGGAACACTGAAGCTTTCTTT; CDR3aa: CASSPYRGNTEAFF
j_gene: TRBJ1-2; abundance: NA; v_gene: TRBV5-1; len: 15; d_gene: TRBD1; CDR3nt: TGCGCCAGCAGCTGGACAGGGGGCGCGGACTATGGCTACACCTTC; CDR3aa: CASSWTGGADYGYTF
j_gene: TRBJ2-7; abundance: few; v_gene: TRBV10-3; len: 11; d_gene: NA; CDR3nt: TGTGCCATCAGTGAATTTAACGAGCAGTACTTC; CDR3aa: CAISEFNEQYF
j_gene: TRBJ1-1; abundance: NA; v_gene: TRBV7-2; len: 14; d_gene: NA; CDR3nt: TGTGCCAGCAGCTTAGACAGGATGAACACTGAAGCTTTCTTT; CDR3aa: CASSLDRMNTEAFF
j_gene: TRBJ2-7; abundance: NA; v_gene: TRBV4-3; len: 17; d_gene: TRBD2; CDR3nt: TGCGCCAGCAGCCAAGATGGGGGACTAGCGGGCTCCTACGAGCAGTACTTC; CDR3aa: CASSQDGGLAGSYEQYF
j_gene: TRBJ2-5; abundance: NA; v_gene: TRBV10-3; len: 14; d_gene: NA; CDR3nt: TGTGCCATCTCCAATGGGATGGGGGCAGAGACCCAGTACTTC; CDR3aa: CAISNGMGAETQYF
j_gene: TRBJ2-7; abundance: NA; v_gene: TRBV6-1; len: 14; d_gene: NA; CDR3nt: TGTGCCAGCAGTGAAAGCCACAGGTTGTACGAGCAGTACTTC; CDR3aa: CASSESHRLYEQYF
j_gene: TRBJ1-5; abundance: NA; v_gene: TRBV7-2; len: 13; d_gene: NA; CDR3nt: TGTGCCAGCAGCTTACAGGCAGGGTCGCCCCAGCATTTT; CDR3aa: CASSLQAGSPQHF